The 32 T cell receptor beta chains reported below all come from one sample, sequenced in a study of blood T cells in healthy people across ages. With a J-beta primer mix and a sample-barcoded 5' primer, a second PCR ran roughly 6 to 11 cycles. Using its own MiXCR run on the 5' RACE reads, TCRdb lists one record per CDR3 protein. This repertoire shows about a million distinct CDR3 sequences, about 51% found once; its top ten account for 20% to 25%. Sequenced material: blood. These TCRs come from a woman aged 60-75 years in good health.

The chain links TRBV11-3 to TRBJ2-7, with TRBD1 identical over 10 bases. Germline lookup yields CDR1 SGHNT and CDR2 YENEEA. V lost 3 bases to trimming and J lost 2 bases; unmatched junction nucleotides: 13. The CDR3 length is 18 residues. The CDR3 spells CASSFLGVGQGRTYEQYF. The CDR3 DNA reads as TGTGCCAGCAGCTTTTTGGGGGTGGGACAGGGGAGAACCTACGAGCAGTACTTC.

This clonotype was observed a handful of times. This chain uses TRBV27 with TRBJ1-5, with TRBD1 matching 7 bases. Trimming at V came to 5 bases and at J to 4 bases, leaving 2 bases not matched to a gene. The CDR3 totals 13 residues. Germline values: CDR1 MNHEY, CDR2 SMNVEV (reference sequence). This CDR3 reads CASSKDRNQPQHF. The CDR3 DNA sequence: TGTGCCAGCAGTAAGGACAGGAATCAGCCCCAGCATTTT.

J is TRBJ2-7 and V is TRBV30; 9 bases agree with TRBD1. This CDR3 comprises 14 residues. The V gene's germline CDR1 is GTSNPN and CDR2 SVGIG (reference sequence). Unmatched junction bases numbered 3, after V lost 1 base and J lost 2 bases. The CDR3 protein is CAWSATGGPYEQYF. The CDR3 DNA sequence: TGTGCCTGGAGTGCGACAGGGGGGCCCTACGAGCAGTACTTC.

This chain uses TRBV11-2 with TRBJ2-7, with D unclear. The V end lost 1 base, the J end lost 6 bases, and 4 bases lay between the germline ends. Germline loops: CDR1 SGHAT, CDR2 FQNNGV. The CDR3 totals 11 residues. The CDR3 region has the DNA TGTGCCAGCAGCTTAGTTCTCGAGCAGTACTTC. Its translation: CASSLVLEQYF.

This clonotype appeared a single time. CDR3 nucleotide sequence: TGTGCCTCCGGGACTGCCCAAGAGACCCAGTACTTC. It is translated as CASGTAQETQYF. The genes are TRBV28 and TRBJ2-5, with D tentatively TRBD2 (6 bases). The CDR3 is 12 amino acids. Germline V lookup: CDR1 MDHEN, CDR2 SYDVKM. Between the trimmed V and J ends, which lost 11 bases and 1 base, there was a span of 11 bases. Supplemented by reference TRBV28 and TRBJ2-5, the full variable domain reads DVKVTQSSRYLVKRTGEKVFLECVQDMDHENMFWYRQDPGLGLRLIYFSYDVKMKEKGDIPEGYSVSREKKERFSLILESASTNQTSMYLCASGTAQETQYFGPGTRLLVL.

The chain links TRBV3-1 to TRBJ2-4, with D possibly TRBD1 on 6 matching bases. The CDR3 is 18 amino acids. Germline lookup yields CDR1 LGHDT and CDR2 YNNKEL (reference sequence). V dropped 3 bases and J dropped 0 bases, with 18 bases sitting between them. The CDR3 DNA reads as TGTGCCAGCAGCCACCTTTGGACAGCGAGAGTAGCCAAAAACATTCAGTACTTC. Protein product: CASSHLWTARVAKNIQYF.

The chain combines TRBV7-2 with TRBJ2-5; 11 bases are a match to TRBD2. The DNA end lines up better with TRBJ2-7; the J call may be wrong. This CDR3 has 15 residues. Germline CDR1 reads SGHTA; CDR2 reads FQGNSA. CDR3 amino acids: CASSLEPSGRSEQYF. As DNA, the CDR3 is TGTGCCAGCAGCTTAGAGCCTAGCGGGAGGAGCGAGCAGTACTTC.

The rearrangement links TRBV11-2 to TRBJ2-4; perhaps D is TRBD1 or TRBD2 (5 bases each). The J call may not be correct, given that the DNA end is closer to TRBJ2-7. Per the germline V gene, CDR1 is SGHAT and CDR2 is FQNNGV. The CDR3 consists of 15 residues. CDR3 protein: CASSPGRIIQYEQYF. CDR3 bases: TGTGCCAGCAGCCCGGGGCGTATAATTCAATACGAGCAGTACTTC.

The chain has TRBV20-1 and TRBJ2-1; 10 positions match TRBD2. CDR3 length: 16 residues. V lost 1 base and J lost 4; bases outside the gene matches: 7. Germline assignment: CDR1 DFQATT and CDR2 SNEGSKA (reference sequence). CDR3 loop: CSARAFTSGTYNEQFF. The CDR3 DNA reads TGCAGTGCTAGAGCCTTCACTAGCGGGACGTACAATGAGCAGTTCTTC.

This clonotype was detected only a few times. The V gene is TRBV7-2, the J gene TRBJ2-5, with D maybe TRBD1 (6 bases). Looked up from germline, CDR1 is SGHTA and CDR2 is FQGNSA. Trimming took 5 bases from V and 2 from J, leaving 15 bases between them. The length of the CDR3 is 15 residues. The chain's CDR3 is CASSTRHRAQETQYF. The CDR3 DNA follows: TGTGCCAGCAGCACTCGCCACAGGGCGCAAGAGACCCAGTACTTC.

The rearrangement uses TRBV5-1 and TRBJ2-1; TRBD2 is a possible D gene (6 bases). Germline CDR1 reads SGHRS; CDR2 reads YFSETQ. CDR3 length: 15 residues. V was pared by 6 bases and J by 5 bases, with 18 bases between. This CDR3 is CASNLQLAYDNEQFF. CDR3 nucleotides: TGCGCCAGCAACCTTCAACTAGCTTACGACAATGAGCAGTTCTTC.

The chain recombines TRBV9 with TRBJ1-1; TRBD1 matches at 12 bases. Germline lookup yields CDR1 SGDLS and CDR2 YYNGEE. V was clipped by 2 bases and J by 1 base; unmatched bases: 15. This CDR3 spans 20 amino acids. CDR3 amino acids: CASSVGPRTRDRGRNTEAFF. The DNA of the CDR3 is TGTGCCAGCAGCGTCGGCCCACGGACCCGGGACAGGGGGCGGAACACTGAAGCTTTCTTT.

The rearrangement links TRBV14 to TRBJ2-1, with D possibly being TRBD1 (5 bases). This CDR3 comprises 13 residues. Germline V lookup: CDR1 SGHDN, CDR2 FVKESK. V was cut by 4 bases and J by 5 bases, with 9 bases left in between. In DNA form, the CDR3 reads TGTGCCAGCAGCCGGACAACAAACAATGAGCAGTTCTTC. It yields the protein CASSRTTNNEQFF.

There are a few counts of this clonotype. The chain is built from TRBV11-2 and TRBJ2-7; 7 nucleotides match TRBD1. The trim removed 3 bases at V and 3 bases at J, leaving 5 bases unmatched. The CDR3 has 14 residues. Germline CDR1 reads SGHAT; CDR2 reads FQNNGV. The DNA for the CDR3 is TGTGCCAGCAGCTTTCTCAGGGACAGCTACGAGCAGTACTTC. Protein: CASSFLRDSYEQYF.

V gene TRBV30 combines with J gene TRBJ2-3; 8 bases align to TRBD1. This CDR3 is 15 amino acids long. V was pared by 2 bases and J by 3 bases, with 7 bases of the junction left unmatched. Germline V gene sequence: CDR1 GTSNPN, CDR2 SVGIG (reference sequence). This CDR3 reads CAWSSTGEGTDTQYF. CDR3 DNA sequence: TGTGCCTGGAGTTCGACAGGGGAAGGGACAGATACGCAGTATTTT.

This clonotype has a handful of counts. The chain is built from TRBV27 and TRBJ1-2, with TRBD1 matching 8 bases. CDR3 size: 16 residues. The germline gives CDR1 MNHEY, CDR2 SMNVEV (reference sequence). Trimming removed 0 bases from V and 3 bases from J; junction bases left unmatched: 6. The CDR3 sequence: CASSLSRGQGYYGYTF. The CDR3 DNA follows: TGTGCCAGCAGTTTATCCCGTGGACAGGGCTACTATGGCTACACCTTC.

This clonotype was counted a few times. The CDR3 reads CSARGRGAQMNTEAFF. Here the CDR3 DNA reads TGCAGTGCTAGAGGAAGGGGGGCCCAAATGAACACTGAAGCTTTCTTT. The V and J genes are TRBV20-1 and TRBJ1-1, with D maybe TRBD1 (6 bases). From germline, CDR1 is DFQATT and CDR2 SNEGSKA (reference sequence). The CDR3 is made up of 16 amino acids. The V end was cut by 1 base, the J end by 0 bases, with 15 bases between.

J is TRBJ2-2 and V is TRBV6-5; 9 nucleotides line up with TRBD1. CDR3 length: 15 amino acids. Trimming cost V 6 bases and J 5 bases; bases outside gene matches: 7. Germline-derived CDR1 and CDR2 are MNHEY and SVGAGI. The CDR3 reads CASRTRDRETGELFF. CDR3 DNA: TGTGCCAGCAGGACTAGGGACAGGGAAACCGGGGAGCTGTTTTTT.

This clonotype has just a few counts. V and J are TRBV7-2 and TRBJ2-7, with 8 bases that match TRBD2. V gave up 2 bases and J gave up 4 bases; unmatched junction bases: 10. Germline lookup yields CDR1 SGHTA and CDR2 FQGNSA. There are 16 residues in the CDR3. Written as DNA, the CDR3 is TGTGCCAGCAGCTTACTGAGCGGGAGTCCCTTATACGAGCAGTACTTC. Amino acids: CASSLLSGSPLYEQYF.

The rearrangement uses TRBV28 and TRBJ2-7; D is uncertain. Germline assignment: CDR1 MDHEN and CDR2 SYDVKM. Between the trimmed V and J ends, which lost 6 bases and 6 bases, there was a span of 9 bases. The CDR3 runs to 11 residues. The CDR3 here is CASSTMGEQYF. CDR3 nucleotides: TGTGCCAGCAGCACGATGGGCGAGCAGTACTTC.

In the case of this clonotype: A junction boundary mismatches the germline segment, possibly from a read error. The gene calls are TRBV11-2 and TRBJ2-5; a weak D match, TRBD1 (5 bases). This CDR3 has 11 amino acids. The germline V gene encodes CDR1 SGHAT and CDR2 FQNNGV. This CDR3 reads CVSNPGETQYF. CDR3 coding DNA: TGTGTCAGCAACCCAGGGGAGACCCAGTACTTC.

This clonotype was detected only once. Mismatch with germline at one junction end may stem from a read error. The V call is TRBV11-3, the J call TRBJ2-3; the D gene is possibly TRBD1 (5 bases). Germline V lookup: CDR1 SGHNT, CDR2 YENEEA. This CDR3 has 15 residues. The CDR3 protein is CAGSLGVSITDTQYF. Here the CDR3 DNA reads TGTGCCGGCAGCTTAGGGGTTTCTATCACAGATACGCAGTATTTT. Combining the CDR3 with reference TRBV11-3 and TRBJ2-3 gives the whole variable domain EAGVVQSPRYKIIEKKQPVAFWCNPISGHNTLYWYLQNLGQGPELLIRYENEEAVDDSQLPKDRFSAERLKGVDSTLKIQPAELGDSAVYLCAGSLGVSITDTQYFGPGTRLTVL.

The chain joins TRBV19 to TRBJ2-3; possible D gene TRBD2, 5 bases. Between the trimmed V and J ends, which lost 3 bases and 4 bases, there was a span of 17 bases. CDR1 is LNHDA, CDR2 SQIVND, per germline (reference sequence). The CDR3 has 16 amino acids. CDR3 nucleotide sequence: TGTGCCAGTAGTATGGACTCTATCCGGTTTCCAGATACGCAGTATTTT. Its protein product is CASSMDSIRFPDTQYF. The complete variable domain, with remaining parts taken from reference TRBV19 and TRBJ2-3, reads DGGITQSPKYLFRKEGQNVTLSCEQNLNHDAMYWYRQDPGQGLRLIYYSQIVNDFQKGDIAEGYSVSREKKESFPLTVTSAQKNPTAFYLCASSMDSIRFPDTQYFGPGTRLTVL.

In this sample, this clonotype turned up many times. This chain uses TRBV12-3 or TRBV12-4 with TRBJ2-1; no firm D call. CDR3 size: 13 residues. Trimming removed 9 bases at V and 1 base at J, with 10 bases between. The CDR3 sequence: CASTLGSYNEQFF. The CDR3 region has the DNA TGTGCCAGTACCCTTGGGTCCTACAATGAGCAGTTCTTC.

The chain couples TRBV14 to TRBJ2-7; 10 bases agree with TRBD2. There are 20 residues in the CDR3. J lost 2 bases, V lost 0 bases, and 16 bases had no gene match. Germline V gene data show CDR1 as SGHDN and CDR2 as FVKESK. The CDR3 loop reads CASSQDPRLAGVNEAYEQYF. The CDR3 DNA follows: TGTGCCAGCAGCCAAGATCCCCGACTAGCGGGTGTAAACGAAGCCTACGAGCAGTACTTC.

The genes are TRBV10-3 and TRBJ2-5, with 8 bases matching TRBD1. CDR1 is ENHRY, CDR2 SYGVKD, per germline. Trimming at V came to 2 bases and at J to 8 bases, leaving 1 base not matched to a gene. The length of the CDR3 is 12 residues. This CDR3 is CAISETGGTQYF. The CDR3 nucleotides are TGTGCCATCAGTGAGACAGGGGGTACCCAGTACTTC.

The chain employs TRBV6-6 and TRBJ2-6; the match to TRBD1 covers 7 bases. J was trimmed by 4 bases and V by 4 bases; bases with no gene match: 4. CDR1 and CDR2 from the germline V gene are MNHNY and SVGAGI (reference sequence). CDR3 length: 15 residues. CDR3 residues: CASSLQGNGANVLTF. The CDR3 DNA follows: TGTGCCAGCAGTTTACAGGGGAACGGGGCCAACGTCCTGACTTTC.

This chain joins TRBV20-1 and TRBJ1-2, with 8 bases aligning to TRBD1. This CDR3 region has 14 residues. V was clipped by 5 bases and J by 6 bases; unmatched bases: 11. The germline gives CDR1 DFQATT, CDR2 SNEGSKA (reference sequence). CDR3 DNA sequence: TGCAGTGCTGAAAGGACAGGGTATGTGGATGGCTACACCTTC. Amino acids: CSAERTGYVDGYTF.

Comments on this clonotype: A read error may be the cause here, since a much bigger clone is one base away. V is TRBV4-1 and J is TRBJ2-4, with D possibly called TRBD1 or TRBD2 (5 bases each). With the DNA end fitting TRBJ2-7 better, the J assignment may be wrong. Germline CDR1 reads MGHRA; CDR2 reads YSYEKL. This CDR3 is built from 14 residues. The CDR3 DNA is TGCGCCAGCAGCCAAGACGGTAGGGACGACGAGCAGTACTTC. It encodes CASSQDGRDDEQYF.

V is TRBV9 and J is TRBJ1-3; D gene ambiguous. V gave up 10 bases and J gave up 0 bases, with 14 bases separating them. The CDR3 loop spans 14 amino acids. Germline loops: CDR1 SGDLS, CDR2 YYNGEE. For the CDR3, the DNA is TGTGCCTCGGGCGGACGGGACTCTGGAAACACCATATATTTT. Its translation is CASGGRDSGNTIYF.

The chain combines TRBV20-1 with TRBJ2-4; TRBD1 matches at 8 bases. The germline V gene has CDR1 DFQATT and CDR2 SNEGSKA (reference sequence). Trimming at V came to 1 base and at J to 13 bases, leaving 6 bases not matched to a gene. The length of the CDR3 is 12 residues. The CDR3 loop is CSARADREEQYF. For the CDR3, the DNA is TGCAGTGCTAGAGCGGACAGGGAAGAGCAGTACTTC.

This rearrangement joins TRBV28 to TRBJ2-1; TRBD1 matches at 10 bases. The CDR3 runs 15 residues. CDR1 is MDHEN, CDR2 SYDVKM, per germline. With 4 bases clipped from V and 6 bases from J, the junction kept 6 bases outside the gene matches. CDR3 nucleotide sequence: TGTGCCAGCAGTTGGGGACAGGGGAACCGCAATGAGCAGTTCTTC. Its translation: CASSWGQGNRNEQFF.